This paragraph reports one TCR beta chain. As yet, its antigen is unknown. Germline CDR1 reads SGHNT; CDR2 reads YENEEA. The CDR3 spans 17 residues. V gave up 5 bases and J gave up 0 bases, with 19 bases separating them. Profiling relied on immunoSEQ multiplex PCR, and the TCRdb table lists in-frame clones only, not all of them. The data hold about 180,000 clones, with around 90% observed a single time. This sample stems from a study of T cell responses to AZD1222 COVID-19 vaccine. Findings and caveats of the study: Clonal diversity was possibly underestimated; the donors were predominantly white British and more often female. Two doses of AZD1222 preceded a rise in Spike-specific TCR breadth and depth. Unmutated variant regions are reportedly targeted by nearly half of spike-specific TCRs.

The sample consisted of peripheral blood, taken 28 days after the second AZD1222 dose. The receptor was isolated from an adult who received the AZD1222 COVID-19 vaccine. The gene calls are TRBV11-3 and TRBJ1-1; a possible D gene is TRBD1 (5 bases). CDR3 protein: CASSPPGLTIMNTEAFF. As DNA, the CDR3 is TGTGCCAGCAGCCCCCCGGGACTAACCATTATGAACACTGAAGCTTTCTTT.